Below, 22 T cell receptor beta chains from the same sample are listed, as sequenced in a study of blood T cell repertoires in COVID-19. TCRdb's table, derived via immunoSEQ multiplex PCR, lists solely in-frame clones and lacks some. The sample includes roughly 270,000 clones, less than 85% of them seen just once. Sequences were obtained from PBMCs or T cells enriched from blood (not recorded which). These receptors all stem from a woman aged 50 to 65 who had recovered from COVID-19.

V usage is TRBV5-1 and J usage is TRBJ1-1, with D unclear. Germline V gene sequence: CDR1 SGHRS, CDR2 YFSETQ. The V end lost 0 bases, the J end lost 3 bases, and 15 bases lay between the germline ends. This CDR3 spans 16 amino acids. The CDR3 coding sequence is TGCGCCAGCAGCTTGGGGGGAGCGGGCCGCTACACTGAAGCTTTCTTT. It translates to CASSLGGAGRYTEAFF.

The chain links TRBV29-1 to TRBJ1-2, with D possibly matching TRBD1 (6 bases). Germline CDR1 is SQVTM and CDR2 is ANQGSEA. This CDR3 region has 13 residues. V gave up 0 bases and J gave up 2 bases, with 7 bases separating them. The CDR3 spells CSVEDQGNYGYTF. In DNA form, the CDR3 reads TGCAGCGTTGAAGACCAGGGGAACTATGGCTACACCTTC.

The rearrangement links TRBV7-9 to TRBJ2-1, with D maybe TRBD2 (6 bases). V was clipped by 1 base and J by 4 bases, with 14 bases between them. CDR3 length: 16 amino acids. Germline V gene data show CDR1 as SEHNR and CDR2 as FQNEAQ (reference sequence). CDR3: CASSLEEGLGYNEQFF. The DNA for the CDR3 is TGTGCCAGCAGCTTAGAGGAGGGTCTGGGATACAATGAGCAGTTCTTC. Full variable domain (remainder filled in from reference TRBV7-9 and TRBJ2-1): DTGVSQNPRHKITKRGQNVTFRCDPISEHNRLYWYRQTLGQGPEFLTYFQNEAQLEKSRLLSDRFSAERPKGSFSTLEIQRTEQGDSAMYLCASSLEEGLGYNEQFFGPGTRLTVL.

The rearrangement joins TRBV10-1 to TRBJ2-4; perhaps TRBD2 as D (6 bases). CDR1 WNHNN and CDR2 SYGVQD come from the germline V gene (reference sequence). The germline V and J ends were trimmed by 3 bases and 4 bases, with 13 bases remaining between them. The CDR3 runs to 15 residues. CDR3 in DNA: TGCGCCAGCAGTGACCGGGACGGGGGAAAAAACATTCAGTACTTC. This sequence encodes CASSDRDGGKNIQYF.

For the CDR3, the DNA is TGCGCCAGCAGTCCAACCGGGAACCGCTATGGCTACACCTTC. Translated, it gives CASSPTGNRYGYTF. The gene calls are TRBV10-1 and TRBJ1-2; D unresolved. Germline values: CDR1 WNHNN, CDR2 SYGVQD (reference sequence). V lost 5 bases to trimming and J lost 4 bases, with 14 bases between them. The CDR3 length is 14 residues.

The J gene is TRBJ2-5, the V gene TRBV3-1 (or the pseudogene TRBV3-2); 11 positions agree with TRBD1. This CDR3 region has 16 residues. J was trimmed by 2 bases and V by 3 bases; bases with no gene match: 5. CDR1 and CDR2 from the germline V gene are LGHDT and YNNKEL (reference sequence). The CDR3 DNA is TGTGCCAGCAGCCAGGCGGACAGGGGGCCGCAAGAGACCCAGTACTTC. Its translation is CASSQADRGPQETQYF.

This rearrangement joins TRBV18 to TRBJ1-4, with a weak D call TRBD1 (5 bases). With 2 bases removed from V and 0 bases from J, the gap between germline ends came to 19 bases. The CDR3 covers 19 residues. Per germline, CDR1 KGHSH and CDR2 LQKENI. CDR3 protein: CASSPDGPDTVSTNEKLFF. CDR3 nucleotides: TGTGCCAGCTCACCAGATGGGCCGGACACCGTATCAACTAATGAAAAACTGTTTTTT.

This chain joins TRBV7-3 and TRBJ2-3; 12 bases line up with TRBD2. Germline loops: CDR1 SGHTA, CDR2 FQGTGA. With 5 bases clipped from V and 8 bases from J, the junction kept 17 bases outside the gene matches. There are 18 residues in the CDR3. The CDR3 DNA reads TGTGCCAGCAGCCCAATGGGGGCTAGCGGGGGGGCACAGAGTACGCAGTATTTT. It encodes CASSPMGASGGAQSTQYF.

This sequence joins TRBV4-1 and TRBJ1-3; tentatively, D is TRBD1 (5 bases). Germline V lookup: CDR1 MGHRA, CDR2 YSYEKL. The CDR3 length is 15 residues. Trimming took 0 bases from V and 1 from J, leaving 7 bases between them. Written as DNA, the CDR3 is TGCGCCAGCAGCCAAGACCGGGGGTCTGGAAACACCATATATTTT. It specifies CASSQDRGSGNTIYF.

V is TRBV4-1 and J is TRBJ2-7, with 10 bases fitting TRBD2. The V segment lost 2 bases and the J segment 1 base; nucleotides outside the gene matches: 2. Germline CDR1 and CDR2: MGHRA and YSYEKL. This CDR3 is 15 amino acids long. CDR3 nucleotides: TGCGCCAGCAGCCAACTAGCGGGGGCATCCTACGAGCAGTACTTC. Amino acid sequence: CASSQLAGASYEQYF.

This clone was observed a single time. V gene TRBV4-2 combines with J gene TRBJ2-5, with a possible D match to TRBD2 (6 bases). CDR1 is LGHNA and CDR2 is YNFKEQ in the germline V gene. This CDR3 contains 14 residues. The germline V and J ends were trimmed by 5 bases and 5 bases, with 15 bases remaining between them. CDR3 loop: CASSTGLLPETQYF. CDR3 DNA sequence: TGTGCCAGCAGCACCGGACTACTGCCTGAGACCCAGTACTTC.

The rearrangement joins TRBV15 to TRBJ2-5, with TRBD1 matching 9 bases. The CDR3 runs to 15 residues. Germline V CDR1 and CDR2: LNHNV, YYDKDF (reference sequence). V gave up 4 bases and J gave up 5 bases; unmatched junction bases: 8. The CDR3 region is CATSIRTGVVETQYF. The CDR3, as DNA: TGTGCCACCAGCATTAGGACAGGGGTGGTGGAGACCCAGTACTTC.

The chain has TRBV6-6 and TRBJ1-6; TRBD1 matches 10 bases. The CDR3 loop spans 14 amino acids. Trimming removed 6 bases from V and 7 bases from J; junction bases left unmatched: 3. The V gene's germline CDR1 is MNHNY and CDR2 SVGAGI (reference sequence). This CDR3 reads CASRDRGGNSPLHF. In nucleotides, the CDR3 is TGTGCCAGCAGGGACAGGGGGGGAAATTCACCCCTCCACTTT.

The chain links TRBV5-5 to TRBJ2-1, with 7 bases identical to TRBD2. J lost 8 bases, V lost 2 bases, and 7 bases had no gene match. Germline CDR1 reads SGHKS; CDR2 reads YYEKEE (reference sequence). The CDR3 loop spans 14 amino acids. CDR3 sequence reads: CASSFTTAGDEQFF. The CDR3 nucleotides read TGTGCCAGCAGCTTTACAACGGCGGGGGATGAGCAGTTCTTC.

The DNA for the CDR3 is TGCGCCAGCAGCGATAAACAGGGTGGCTATGGCTACACCTTC. It translates to CASSDKQGGYGYTF. This chain links TRBV10-1 with TRBJ1-2, with D maybe TRBD1 (6 bases). Germline V gives CDR1 WNHNN, CDR2 SYGVQD (reference sequence). Trimming left V 6 bases short and J 4 bases short, with 15 bases between. CDR3 length: 14 residues.

V is TRBV7-6 and J is TRBJ1-1; TRBD1 matches 7 bases. CDR1 is SGHVS and CDR2 is FNYEAQ in the germline V gene. J gave up 3 bases and V 5 bases, and 6 bases lay outside the gene matches. The CDR3 runs to 14 residues. The CDR3 loop is CASSMLGQDTEAFF. The CDR3 nucleotides are TGTGCCAGCAGCATGCTCGGACAGGACACTGAAGCTTTCTTT.

This clone appeared a single time. The V call is TRBV14, the J call TRBJ2-7; D not certain. V was shortened by 2 bases and J by 3 bases, with 5 bases between the two germline ends. Germline V gene sequence: CDR1 SGHDN, CDR2 FVKESK. CDR3 size: 12 residues. The CDR3 sequence is CASSQNGYEQYF. The CDR3 DNA follows: TGTGCCAGCAGCCAAAACGGCTACGAGCAGTACTTC.

The V and J genes are TRBV30 and TRBJ1-4; D may be TRBD1 (6 bases). The V end was cut by 0 bases, the J end by 5 bases, with 16 bases between. CDR3 length equals 16 residues. The germline V gene encodes CDR1 GTSNPN and CDR2 SVGIG (reference sequence). This CDR3 is CAWSVLRTARNEKLFF. DNA of the CDR3: TGTGCCTGGAGTGTACTTCGGACAGCTAGAAATGAAAAACTGTTTTTT.

The chain is built from TRBV12-3 or TRBV12-4 and TRBJ2-3; a possible D gene is TRBD1 (6 bases). This CDR3 spans 13 amino acids. Trimming left V 3 bases short and J 3 bases short, with 7 bases between. CDR3 nucleotide sequence: TGTGCCAGCAGTTTCCAGGGGACAGATACGCAGTATTTT. Its translation: CASSFQGTDTQYF.

The DNA of the CDR3 is TGTGCCAGCAGTAGGAACAGGGACCTATTGACCTACGAGCAGTACTTC. Protein product: CASSRNRDLLTYEQYF. This chain connects TRBV27 to TRBJ2-7; a possible D gene is TRBD1 (6 bases). V lost 5 bases and J lost 2, with 19 bases in between. The CDR3 consists of 16 residues. Germline CDR1 and CDR2: MNHEY and SMNVEV (reference sequence).

This clone has a handful of counts. This CDR3 is CASNQQGYTGELFF. For the CDR3, the DNA is TGTGCCAGCAATCAACAGGGGTATACCGGGGAGCTGTTTTTT. The chain is built from TRBV6-5 and TRBJ2-2; 7 bases are a match to TRBD1. Per germline, CDR1 MNHEY and CDR2 SVGAGI. Trimming removed 7 bases from V and 5 bases from J; junction bases left unmatched: 7. This CDR3 has 14 amino acids.

The V and J genes are TRBV7-6 and TRBJ2-1, with 12 nucleotides matching TRBD2. The V segment lost 5 bases and the J segment 0 bases; nucleotides outside the gene matches: 5. The CDR3 runs to 17 residues. Germline V gene lookup returns CDR1 SGHVS and CDR2 FNYEAQ. CDR3 in amino acids: CASSLGLAGSSYNEQFF. The CDR3 nucleotides are TGTGCCAGCAGCCTCGGACTAGCGGGGAGCTCCTACAATGAGCAGTTCTTC.